The 13 T cell receptor beta chains below all came from one sample that was sequenced in a study of T cells in Graves' hyperthyroidism and ophthalmopathy. Amplification of TCR beta CDR3 regions used RNA as the template. HTBI primers were the set used in a first-round RT-PCR of the TCR CDR3. TCRdb re-derived calls from the multiplex PCR reads in MiXCR, one entry per CDR3 protein. Of about 580,000 distinct CDR3 sequences listed, approximately 13% are singletons. The sample taken for sequencing was blood. These receptors were taken from a woman aged 25 to 39 with Graves' hyperthyroidism that later progressed to Graves' ophthalmopathy.

At least ten counts were recorded for this clonotype. This chain connects TRBV28 to TRBJ2-5; D not resolved. Germline CDR1 and CDR2: MDHEN and SYDVKM. This CDR3 has 13 amino acids. V lost 10 bases to trimming and J lost 0 bases, with 12 bases between them. The CDR3 bases are TGTGCCACCTATAAACCAGACCAAGAGACCCAGTACTTC. Translation: CATYKPDQETQYF. The full variable domain, in which reference TRBV28 and TRBJ2-5 provide the parts outside the CDR3, is DVKVTQSSRYLVKRTGEKVFLECVQDMDHENMFWYRQDPGLGLRLIYFSYDVKMKEKGDIPEGYSVSREKKERFSLILESASTNQTSMYLCATYKPDQETQYFGPGTRLLVL.

This clonotype occurred a few times. The gene calls are TRBV11-3 and TRBJ2-1, with 12 nucleotides matching TRBD2. This CDR3 is 18 amino acids long. From germline, CDR1 is SGHNT and CDR2 YENEEA. V gave up 5 bases and J gave up 4 bases; unmatched junction bases: 12. The CDR3 protein is CASSTGTSGHAKYNEQFF. As DNA, the CDR3 is TGTGCCAGCAGCACCGGGACTAGCGGGCATGCCAAGTACAATGAGCAGTTCTTC. Together with reference TRBV11-3 and TRBJ2-1, the CDR3 gives the full variable domain: EAGVVQSPRYKIIEKKQPVAFWCNPISGHNTLYWYLQNLGQGPELLIRYENEEAVDDSQLPKDRFSAERLKGVDSTLKIQPAELGDSAVYLCASSTGTSGHAKYNEQFFGPGTRLTVL.

The rearrangement links TRBV28 to TRBJ2-1; D call uncertain. With 5 bases removed from V and 8 bases from J, the gap between germline ends came to 10 bases. The CDR3 is made up of 12 amino acids. Germline V gene data show CDR1 as MDHEN and CDR2 as SYDVKM. The CDR3 DNA reads as TGTGCCAGCAGTAAAAACAGCGATGAGCAGTTCTTC. This encodes CASSKNSDEQFF.

This clonotype was seen only once. This sequence may be a read error, since a much larger clone differs from it by one base. The rearrangement uses TRBV28 and TRBJ2-2; D unclear. V gave up 5 bases and J gave up 11 bases, with 12 bases separating them. CDR1 is MDHEN, CDR2 SYDVKM, per germline. The CDR3 contains 12 residues. The CDR3 region is CASSRAQQELFF. The CDR3 DNA is TGTGCCAGCAGTAGGGCCCAGCAAGAGCTGTTTTTT.

The chain carries TRBV6-2 or TRBV6-3 and TRBJ1-4, with TRBD1 identical over 9 bases. Germline CDR1 and CDR2: MNHEY and SVGEGT. The CDR3 extends over 15 amino acids. The V and J ends lost 5 bases and 6 bases, in that order; junction bases with no gene match: 7. CDR3 amino acids: CASSAGDRDYEKLFF. In nucleotides, the CDR3 is TGTGCCAGCAGTGCGGGGGACAGGGATTATGAAAAACTGTTTTTT.

There are a few counts of this clonotype. V usage is TRBV10-1 and J usage is TRBJ2-3; D is tentatively TRBD1 or TRBD2 (5 bases each). The V gene lost 8 bases and the J gene lost 0 bases, with 15 bases spanning the gap. The CDR3 is 15 residues long. The germline gives CDR1 WNHNN, CDR2 SYGVQD (reference sequence). CDR3 amino acids: CASSKRTRSTDTQYF. The CDR3 DNA sequence: TGCGCCAGCTCTAAGCGGACACGTAGCACAGATACGCAGTATTTT.

This clonotype has a count of ten or more. The chain employs TRBV12-3 or TRBV12-4 and TRBJ2-6; D tentatively reads TRBD1 or TRBD2 (5 bases each). CDR3 length: 18 amino acids. The ends were cut back, 5 bases at V and 0 bases at J, with 17 bases in the middle. CDR3 residues: CASSGDVEGFSGANVLTF. The CDR3 DNA sequence: TGTGCCAGCAGTGGGGACGTAGAAGGATTCTCTGGGGCCAACGTCCTGACTTTC.

This clonotype has only a few counts. The chain uses TRBV30 and TRBJ1-1, with unresolved D. CDR3 length: 13 residues. V was clipped by 0 bases and J by 2 bases, with 7 bases between them. The germline CDR1 and CDR2 sequences are GTSNPN and SVGIG (reference sequence). The CDR3 is CAWSVISNTEAFF. The CDR3 bases are TGTGCCTGGAGTGTAATCAGTAACACTGAAGCTTTCTTT.

This clonotype occurred a few times. The chain combines TRBV12-3 or TRBV12-4 with TRBJ2-1; 8 bases are shared with TRBD2. This CDR3 has 17 residues. The V and J ends lost 5 bases and 8 bases, in that order; junction bases with no gene match: 17. DNA of the CDR3: TGTGCCAGCAGTCCCCGTTCGGGGGGGCGCCCCACCTATGAGCAGTTCTTC. It specifies CASSPRSGGRPTYEQFF.

This clonotype has a count of ten or more. The gene calls are TRBV20-1 and TRBJ2-1; TRBD1 might be the D (6 bases). Germline lookup yields CDR1 DFQATT and CDR2 SNEGSKA (reference sequence). The CDR3 spans 13 residues. V lost 8 bases, J lost 3 bases, and 14 bases lay in between. This CDR3 is CSFEGDGYNEQFF. The CDR3 DNA follows: TGCAGTTTCGAGGGGGATGGCTACAATGAGCAGTTCTTC.

In its sample, this clonotype was seen a few times. The chain has TRBV6-1 and TRBJ2-3, with TRBD2 identical over 14 bases. This CDR3 has 16 amino acids. Germline trimming cut 6 bases from V and 5 bases from J; bases unmatched to any gene: 7. Germline V lookup: CDR1 MNHNS, CDR2 SASEGT. CDR3 sequence reads: CASSRGLAGARDTQYF. CDR3 nucleotide sequence: TGTGCCAGCAGCCGGGGACTAGCGGGAGCCAGAGATACGCAGTATTTT.

This clonotype showed up just a few times. This chain links TRBV5-1 with TRBJ2-2, with 7 bases identical to TRBD2. With 4 bases clipped from V and 1 base from J, the junction kept 7 bases outside the gene matches. There are 16 residues in the CDR3. Germline CDR1 and CDR2: SGHRS and YFSETQ. As DNA, the CDR3 is TGCGCCAGCAGCCCGGGACTACTCCAGAACACCGGGGAGCTGTTTTTT. Translating it yields CASSPGLLQNTGELFF.

This clonotype has at least ten counts. The rearrangement joins TRBV20-1 to TRBJ1-2; TRBD1 agrees at 8 bases. V dropped 3 bases and J dropped 7; count of bases not matched to a gene: 16. CDR1 is DFQATT and CDR2 is SNEGSKA in the germline V gene (reference sequence). The CDR3 consists of 16 residues. The CDR3 region has the DNA TGCAGTGCTAGGGGACCGGGACAGGATCCTCTAGCTGGCTACACCTTC. Translating it yields CSARGPGQDPLAGYTF.